This T cell receptor (beta chain) was found in a study of T cell repertoires in cytomegalovirus infection. Study information: The authors used CMV epitopes that were HLA-C-restricted (recently identified) and HLA-B-restricted (well studied). Overall study findings and caveats: The ex vivo response was dominated by HLA-C-restricted CMV-specific TCR beta clonotypes. Carriers of CMV plus the relevant HLA were identified by cumulative public TCR beta family frequency.

TCRdb analysed the reads with MiXCR anew, one entry per CDR3 protein. This table has about 570,000 distinct CDR3 sequences, approximately 40% appearing once. There are 14 residues in the CDR3. The V and J ends lost 2 bases and 2 bases respectively, with 10 bases between them. Looked up from germline, CDR1 is SGHKS and CDR2 is YYEKEE (reference sequence). Remarks on this clonotype: As yet, its antigen is unknown.

The chain employs TRBV5-5 and TRBJ2-5; D call uncertain. The clonotype originates from a human donor in good health (CMV status not recorded). Some clones in this sample may be carry-over from other donors' samples. The sequencing here drew on cultured PBMCs, taken from culture after CMV antigen stimulation. CDR3 in DNA: TGTGCCAGCAGCTTTGCCGGCATACAAGAGACCCAGTACTTC. It yields the protein CASSFAGIQETQYF.